One T cell receptor (beta chain) is described in this entry. What it recognizes is unknown. Using immunoSEQ multiplex PCR, the repertoire was profiled, and TCRdb retains in-frame clones only, with some absent. The sample includes over 100,000 clones, about 93% of them seen just once. The CDR3 runs to 14 residues. The germline CDR1 and CDR2 sequences are MDHEN and SYDVKM. The V and J ends lost 2 bases and 6 bases respectively, with 11 bases between them. The source of the sample is a study of siplizumab effects on memory and regulatory T cells. Study results and limitations: Proof of suppressive function in proliferating Tregs from siplizumab cultures was not established. The study found that siplizumab significantly reduced alloreactive sequences traceable to unstimulated CD4+ memory cells. Only a minor fraction of alloreactive clones mapped to unstimulated subsets.

The sequence came from a human donor in good health. The rearrangement joins TRBV28 to TRBJ2-4; TRBD1 is a possible D gene (5 bases). The sample was CD4+ T cells sorted from blood. Written as DNA, the CDR3 is TGTGCCAGCAGTTTAAGACAGCCATTAAACATTCAGTACTTC. Protein: CASSLRQPLNIQYF.